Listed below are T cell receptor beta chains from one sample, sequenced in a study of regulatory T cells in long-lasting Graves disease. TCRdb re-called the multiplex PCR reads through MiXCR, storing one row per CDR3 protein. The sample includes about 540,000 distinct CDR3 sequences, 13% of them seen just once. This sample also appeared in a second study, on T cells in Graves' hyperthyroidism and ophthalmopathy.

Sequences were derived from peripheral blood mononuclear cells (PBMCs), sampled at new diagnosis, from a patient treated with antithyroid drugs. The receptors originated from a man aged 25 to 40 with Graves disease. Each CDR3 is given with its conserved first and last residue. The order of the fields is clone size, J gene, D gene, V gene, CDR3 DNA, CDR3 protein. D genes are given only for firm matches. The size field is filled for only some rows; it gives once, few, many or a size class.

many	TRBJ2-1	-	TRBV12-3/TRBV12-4	TGTGCCAGCAGTTTAACCCCTCGCCCTCGCTCCTACAATGAGCAGTTCTTC	CASSLTPRPRSYNEQFF
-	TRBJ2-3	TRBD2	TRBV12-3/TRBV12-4	TGTGCCAGCACCTATCTATTGCGGGAGGGCGGGGATACGCAGTATTTT	CASTYLLREGGDTQYF
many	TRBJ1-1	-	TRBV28	TGTGCCAGCAGCTCGGGACAGAACACTGAAGCTTTCTTT	CASSSGQNTEAFF
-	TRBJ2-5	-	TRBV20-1	TGCAGTGCTTCCAGGGAAAGGGGTATTCAAGAGACCCAGTACTTC	CSASRERGIQETQYF
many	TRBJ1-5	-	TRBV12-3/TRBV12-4	TGTGCCAGCAGTTCAGGACTGACCAATCAGCCCCAGCATTTT	CASSSGLTNQPQHF
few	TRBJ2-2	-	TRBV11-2	TGTGCCAGCAGCCAGGGTCTAAACACCGGGGAGCTGTTTTTT	CASSQGLNTGELFF
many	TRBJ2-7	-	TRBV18	TGTGCCAGCTCACCTTCCGGGCCCACGATCACCTACGAGCAGTACTTC	CASSPSGPTITYEQYF
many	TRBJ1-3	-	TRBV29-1	TGCAGCGTCGCACAAGCAAGGGGAAACACCATATATTTT	CSVAQARGNTIYF
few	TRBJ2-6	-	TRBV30	TGTGCCTGGGGGAGCTCCGTAGACTCTGGGGCCAACGTCCTGACTTTC	CAWGSSVDSGANVLTF
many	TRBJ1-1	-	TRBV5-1	TGCGCCAGCAGCTTGGTTGACACTGAAGCTTTCTTT	CASSLVDTEAFF
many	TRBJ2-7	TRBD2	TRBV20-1	TGCAGTGCGGAGATGGTGGCGGGAGACGAGCAGTACTTC	CSAEMVAGDEQYF
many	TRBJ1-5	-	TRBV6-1	TGTGCCAGCAGGGAGAACCAGGGAAACAATCAGCCCCAGCATTTT	CASRENQGNNQPQHF
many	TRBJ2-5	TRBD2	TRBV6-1	TGTGCCAGCAGTGAAGCGCTTTCACTAGCGGGAGGGACCCAGTACTTC	CASSEALSLAGGTQYF
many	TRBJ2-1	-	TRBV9	TGTGCCAGCAGCCCGAGCGGCGGGTACGAGCAGTTCTTC	CASSPSGGYEQFF
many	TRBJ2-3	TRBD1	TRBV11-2	TGTGCCAGCAGCCAAAGGACAGGGACTAGCACAGATACGCAGTATTTT	CASSQRTGTSTDTQYF
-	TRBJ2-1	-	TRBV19	TGTGCCAGTAGTCTCCGGGCCAATGAGCAGTTCTTC	CASSLRANEQFF
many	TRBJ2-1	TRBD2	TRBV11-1	TGTGCCACCGGACTAGCGGGAGGGAGGAATGAGCAGTTCTTC	CATGLAGGRNEQFF
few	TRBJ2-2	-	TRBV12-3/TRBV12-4	TGTGCCAGCAGTCCCTACCGGCCCGGGGAGCTGTTTTTT	CASSPYRPGELFF
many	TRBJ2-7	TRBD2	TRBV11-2	TGTGCCAGCAGCGCCGTGGGACTAGCATTAGACGAGCAGTACTTC	CASSAVGLALDEQYF
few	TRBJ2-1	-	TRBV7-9	TGTGCCAGCGGCCCCAGGGGTAGCTCCTACAATGAGCAGTTCTTC	CASGPRGSSYNEQFF
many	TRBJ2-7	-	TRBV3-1	TGTGCCAGCTCGTCCCGTACCCTCTACGAGCAGTACTTC	CASSSRTLYEQYF
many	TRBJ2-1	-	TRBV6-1	TGTGCCAGCAGTGTAGCGGACTCCTACAATGAGCAGTTCTTC	CASSVADSYNEQFF
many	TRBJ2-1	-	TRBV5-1	TGCGCCAGCAGCACCTCGGGCGCGAACAATGAGCAGTTCTTC	CASSTSGANNEQFF
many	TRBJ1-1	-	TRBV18	TGTGCCAGCTCACCACCTACAGTAAACACTGAAGCTTTCTTT	CASSPPTVNTEAFF